This T cell receptor (beta chain) was sequenced in a study of T cells of healthy individuals. The CDR3 totals 18 residues. V lost 0 bases to trimming and J lost 1 base, with 17 bases between them. Germline CDR1 reads SGHKS; CDR2 reads YYEKEE (reference sequence). This clonotype occurred many times. TCRdb independently ran MiXCR on the 5' RACE reads; one entry per CDR3 protein. The table lists 90,000 to 100,000 distinct CDR3 sequences, under 20% of them singletons. This sequence joins TRBV5-5 and TRBJ2-1, with D possibly being TRBD2 (6 bases). The sequence came from a human donor in good health. This CDR3 is CASSLVRGNVRSYNEQFF. The DNA of the CDR3 is TGTGCCAGCAGCTTGGTCCGGGGGAACGTGCGATCCTACAATGAGCAGTTCTTC.